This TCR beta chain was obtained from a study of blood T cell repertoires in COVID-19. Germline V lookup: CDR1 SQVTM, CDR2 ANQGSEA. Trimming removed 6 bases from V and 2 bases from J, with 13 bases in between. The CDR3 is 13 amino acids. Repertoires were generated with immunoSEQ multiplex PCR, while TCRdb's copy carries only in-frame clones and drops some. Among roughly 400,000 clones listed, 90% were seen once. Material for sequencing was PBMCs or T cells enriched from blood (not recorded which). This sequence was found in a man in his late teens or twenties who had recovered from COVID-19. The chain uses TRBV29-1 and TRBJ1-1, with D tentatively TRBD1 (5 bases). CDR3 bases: TGCAGCGTCCTCGGGGGGGTCAACACTGAAGCTTTCTTT. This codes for CSVLGGVNTEAFF.